Listed below are T cell receptor beta chains from one sample, sequenced in a study of shared clonotypes between healthy human individuals. The repertoire was sequenced with immunoSEQ multiplex PCR; TCRdb's copy has only in-frame clones and lacks some. The sample includes some 2,500,000 clones, roughly 93% of them seen just once. The sequenced sample was naive CD4+ T cells from PBMCs. These TCRs come from a man younger than 30 in good health. Some clones in this sample may be carry-over from other donors' samples. Each CDR3 is given with its conserved first and last residue. D genes are given only for firm matches. Size tells how often a clone was seen (once, few, many) or the class of an expanded clone, and some rows leave it out.

TRBV29-1	14	TRBJ2-2	.	.	TGCAGCGTTGTAGGCGGTCTAAACACCGGGGAGCTGTTTTTT	CSVVGGLNTGELFF
TRBV28	11	TRBJ1-2	few	.	TGTGCCAGCACCAACGACGGGACCTACACCTTC	CASTNDGTYTF
TRBV6-5	15	TRBJ1-6	once	.	TGTGCCAGCAGCCAAGAGGGCGTCTATAATTCACCCCTCCACTTT	CASSQEGVYNSPLHF
TRBV12-5	12	TRBJ2-3	.	.	TGTGCTAGTGGTTCAACCACAGATACGCAGTATTTT	CASGSTTDTQYF
TRBV2	13	TRBJ1-1	.	.	TGTGCCAGCAGTGTATACAGGGAGGCTGAAGCTTTCTTT	CASSVYREAEAFF
TRBV7-7	16	TRBJ2-1	.	TRBD1	TGTGCCAGCAGCCCGACCGGGACAGGACCCTTGAATGAGCAGTTCTTC	CASSPTGTGPLNEQFF
TRBV28	15	TRBJ1-2	.	TRBD1	TGTGCCAGCAGTTTAGGTGGGACAGGGCTGTATGGCTACACCTTC	CASSLGGTGLYGYTF
TRBV18	14	TRBJ1-1	.	.	TGTGCCAGCTCACTTCCTCTCAGGGACACTGAAGCTTTCTTT	CASSLPLRDTEAFF
TRBV5-5	16	TRBJ1-2	.	TRBD1	TGTGCCAGCAGCTTTAGGGGGCTTGGCCGAACCTATGGCTACACCTTC	CASSFRGLGRTYGYTF
TRBV11-3	15	TRBJ2-3	.	.	TGTGCCAGCAGCTTAGATGGGACTGGGGGAGATACGCAGTATTTT	CASSLDGTGGDTQYF